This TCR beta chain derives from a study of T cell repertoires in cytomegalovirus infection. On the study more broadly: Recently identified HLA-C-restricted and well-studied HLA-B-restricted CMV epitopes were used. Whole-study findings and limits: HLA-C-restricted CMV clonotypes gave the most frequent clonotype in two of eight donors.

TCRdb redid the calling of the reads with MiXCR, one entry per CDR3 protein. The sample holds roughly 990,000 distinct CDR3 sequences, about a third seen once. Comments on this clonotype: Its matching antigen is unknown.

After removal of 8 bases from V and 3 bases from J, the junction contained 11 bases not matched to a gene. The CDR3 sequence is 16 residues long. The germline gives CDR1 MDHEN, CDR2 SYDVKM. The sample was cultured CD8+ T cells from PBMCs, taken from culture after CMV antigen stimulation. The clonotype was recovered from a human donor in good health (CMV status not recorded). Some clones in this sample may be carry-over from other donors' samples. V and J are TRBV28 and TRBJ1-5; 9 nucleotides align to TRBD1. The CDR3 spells CASLTGRDRDNQPQHF. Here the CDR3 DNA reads TGTGCCAGCCTTACTGGTAGGGACAGGGACAATCAGCCCCAGCATTTT.